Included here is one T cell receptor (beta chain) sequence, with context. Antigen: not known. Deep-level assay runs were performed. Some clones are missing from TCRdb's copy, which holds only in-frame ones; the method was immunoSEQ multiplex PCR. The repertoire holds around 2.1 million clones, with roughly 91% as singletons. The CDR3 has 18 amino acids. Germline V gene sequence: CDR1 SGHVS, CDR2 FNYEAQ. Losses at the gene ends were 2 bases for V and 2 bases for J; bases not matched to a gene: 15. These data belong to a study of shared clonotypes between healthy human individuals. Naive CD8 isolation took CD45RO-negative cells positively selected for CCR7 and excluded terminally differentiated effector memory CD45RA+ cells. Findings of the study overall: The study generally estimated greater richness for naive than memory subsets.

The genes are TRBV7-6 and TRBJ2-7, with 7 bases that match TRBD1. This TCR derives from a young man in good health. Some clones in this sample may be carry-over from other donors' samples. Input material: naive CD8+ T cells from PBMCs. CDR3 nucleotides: TGTGCCAGCAGCTTACCATTATCAGGGACAGCGGCGCCCTACGAGCAGTACTTC. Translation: CASSLPLSGTAAPYEQYF. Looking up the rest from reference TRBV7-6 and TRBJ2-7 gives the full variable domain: GAGVSQSPRYKVTKRGQDVALRCDPISGHVSLYWYRQALGQGPEFLTYFNYEAQQDKSGLPNDRFSAERPEGSISTLTIQRTEQRDSAMYRCASSLPLSGTAAPYEQYFGPGTRLTVT.